The present T cell receptor beta chain was sequenced within a study of T cell changes during pregnancy in multiple sclerosis. Using immunoSEQ multiplex PCR, the repertoire was profiled, and TCRdb retains in-frame clones only, with some absent. Here the sample spans around 35,000 clones, about nine tenths being singletons. The CDR3 has 13 residues. The germline V gene has CDR1 SGDLS and CDR2 YYNGEE. V lost 0 bases to trimming and J lost 5 bases, with 8 bases between them. The sample consisted of CD8+ T cells from peripheral blood mononuclear cells, taken before pregnancy. The chain combines TRBV9 with TRBJ2-5, with D unclear. The receptor comes from a female donor with multiple sclerosis, enrolled in a pregnancy study. The CDR3 bases are TGTGCCAGCAGCGTAGGTACTGGTGAGACCCAGTACTTC. Translating it yields CASSVGTGETQYF.